This T cell receptor beta chain was observed in a study of T cell repertoires in cytomegalovirus infection (dated 2019 in TCRdb). About the investigation overall: Donor HLA type was relevant to the analysis, because carriage of CMV infection together with the matching HLA type was indicated by public TCR beta signatures.

Sequencing took place on an Illumina HiSeq 1500. The public reads were run again by TCRdb, first through fastp at Q25 and then through MiXCR, and only productive beta chains were kept. Identical CDR3 proteins give one entry, which carries the most common genes and DNA. For this sample there are about 130,000 distinct CDR3 sequences; 7% to 10% appear just once. The ten largest account for roughly a tenth of the sample. CDR1 and CDR2, looked up from the germline V gene, are SGHRS and YFSETQ. Taken from cysteine to phenylalanine, the CDR3 has 15 residues. CDR3 DNA only is kept here, 45 bases in frame from base 1. From V the trimming removes 4 bases and from J it removes 7 bases, while the gene matches leave 10 bases of the junction unaccounted for. Points on this clonotype: The target of this receptor is not known. No much larger clonotype is one base removed from it; base qualities were not supplied.

The paper as a whole reports these results and caveats: In both this cohort and an independent cohort of a few hundred donors, the cumulative frequency of public TCR beta family members distinguished carriers of CMV infection plus the relevant HLA type. The ex vivo response was dominated by HLA-C-restricted CMV-specific TCR beta clonotypes, and the single most frequent clonotype in two of eight donors was supplied by these HLA-C-restricted clonotypes.

The clonotype comes from a human donor in good health (CMV status not recorded). Some clones in this sample may be carry-over from other donors' samples. The V and J genes are TRBV5-1 and TRBJ1-4; the central 7 bases match TRBD1. Sequencing used PBMCs. The nucleotide sequence reads TGCGCCAGCAGCAACATGACAGGGAATATTGAAAAACTGTTTTTT. This translates into CASSNMTGNIEKLFF.